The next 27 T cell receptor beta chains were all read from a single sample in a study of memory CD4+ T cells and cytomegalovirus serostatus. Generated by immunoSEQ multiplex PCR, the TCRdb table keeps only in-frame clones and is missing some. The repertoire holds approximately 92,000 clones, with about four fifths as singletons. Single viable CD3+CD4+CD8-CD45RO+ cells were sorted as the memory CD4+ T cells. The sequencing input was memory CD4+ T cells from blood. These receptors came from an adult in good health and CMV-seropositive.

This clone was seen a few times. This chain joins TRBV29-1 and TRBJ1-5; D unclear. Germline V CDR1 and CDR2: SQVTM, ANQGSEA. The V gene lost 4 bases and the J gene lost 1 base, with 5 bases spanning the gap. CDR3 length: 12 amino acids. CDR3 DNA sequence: TGCAGCGTTGGACACAGCAATCAGCCCCAGCATTTT. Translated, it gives CSVGHSNQPQHF.

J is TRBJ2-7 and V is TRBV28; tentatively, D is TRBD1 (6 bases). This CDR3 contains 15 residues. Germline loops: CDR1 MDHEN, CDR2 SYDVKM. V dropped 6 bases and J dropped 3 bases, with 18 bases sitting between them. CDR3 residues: CASSAPGTRDYEQYF. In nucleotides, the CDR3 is TGTGCCAGCAGCGCTCCCGGGACACGCGACTACGAGCAGTACTTC.

Written as DNA, the CDR3 is TGTGCCAGCAGCTCTAGCGGGTCTAATGAGCAGTTCTTC. The encoded protein is CASSSSGSNEQFF. The rearrangement joins TRBV7-9 to TRBJ2-1, with 8 bases aligning to TRBD2. V shed 4 bases, J shed 7 bases, and the junction held 3 bases outside the gene matches. The CDR3 sequence is 13 residues long. In germline, CDR1 is SEHNR, CDR2 FQNEAQ (reference sequence).

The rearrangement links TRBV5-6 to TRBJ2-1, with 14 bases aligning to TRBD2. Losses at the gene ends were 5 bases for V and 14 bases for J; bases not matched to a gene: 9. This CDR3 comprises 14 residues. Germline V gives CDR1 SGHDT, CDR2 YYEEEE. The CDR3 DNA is TGTGCCAGCAGGTCTAGAGGGACTAGCGGGAGAGAGTTCTTC. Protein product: CASRSRGTSGREFF. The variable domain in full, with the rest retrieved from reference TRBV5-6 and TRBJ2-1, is DAGVTQSPTHLIKTRGQQVTLRCSPKSGHDTVSWYQQALGQGPQFIFQYYEEEERQRGNFPDRFSGHQFPNYSSELNVNALLLGDSALYLCASRSRGTSGREFFGPGTRLTVL.

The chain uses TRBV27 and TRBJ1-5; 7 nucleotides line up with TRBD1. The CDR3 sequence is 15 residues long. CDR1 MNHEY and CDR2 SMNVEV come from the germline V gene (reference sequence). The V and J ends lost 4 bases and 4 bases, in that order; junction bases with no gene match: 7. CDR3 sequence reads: CASSWSGTDNQPQHF. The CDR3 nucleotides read TGTGCCAGCAGTTGGTCCGGGACAGATAATCAGCCCCAGCATTTT.

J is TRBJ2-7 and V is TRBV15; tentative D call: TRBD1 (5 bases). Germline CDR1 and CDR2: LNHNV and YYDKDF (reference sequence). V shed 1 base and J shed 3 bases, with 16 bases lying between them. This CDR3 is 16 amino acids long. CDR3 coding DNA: TGTGCCACCAGCAGAGCCCAGCAGGGCTCCCTCTACGAGCAGTACTTC. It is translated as CATSRAQQGSLYEQYF. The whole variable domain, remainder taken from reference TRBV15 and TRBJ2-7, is DAMVIQNPRYQVTQFGKPVTLSCSQTLNHNVMYWYQQKSSQAPKLLFHYYDKDFNNEADTPDNFQSRRPNTSFCFLDIRSPGLGDTAMYLCATSRAQQGSLYEQYFGPGTRLTVT.

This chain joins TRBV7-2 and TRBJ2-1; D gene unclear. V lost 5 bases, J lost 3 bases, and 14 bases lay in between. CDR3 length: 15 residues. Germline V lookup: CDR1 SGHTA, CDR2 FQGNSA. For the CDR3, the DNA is TGTGCCAGCAGCAAGGTCGTAAGTTTCTACAATGAGCAGTTCTTC. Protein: CASSKVVSFYNEQFF.

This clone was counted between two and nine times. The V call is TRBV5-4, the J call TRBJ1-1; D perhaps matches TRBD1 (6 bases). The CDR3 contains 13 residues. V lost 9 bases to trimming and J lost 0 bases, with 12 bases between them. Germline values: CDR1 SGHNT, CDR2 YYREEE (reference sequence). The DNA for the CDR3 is TGTGCCACTACACAGGGCATGAACACTGAAGCTTTCTTT. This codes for CATTQGMNTEAFF.

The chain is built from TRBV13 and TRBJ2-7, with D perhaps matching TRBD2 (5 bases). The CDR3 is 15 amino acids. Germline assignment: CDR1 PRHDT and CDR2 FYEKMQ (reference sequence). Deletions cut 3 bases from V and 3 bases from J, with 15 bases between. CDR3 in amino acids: CASSFRLSGRYEQYF. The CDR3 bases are TGTGCCAGCAGCTTTCGCTTGAGCGGTCGCTACGAGCAGTACTTC.

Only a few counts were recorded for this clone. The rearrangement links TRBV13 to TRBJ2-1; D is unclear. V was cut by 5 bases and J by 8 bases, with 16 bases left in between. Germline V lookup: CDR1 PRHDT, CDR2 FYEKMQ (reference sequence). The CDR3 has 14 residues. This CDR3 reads CASSPRRSSHEQFF. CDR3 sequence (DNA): TGTGCCAGCAGCCCCCGCCGCTCATCTCATGAGCAGTTCTTC. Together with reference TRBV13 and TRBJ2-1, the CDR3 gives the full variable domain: AAGVIQSPRHLIKEKRETATLKCYPIPRHDTVYWYQQGPGQDPQFLISFYEKMQSDKGSIPDRFSAQQFSDYHSELNMSSLELGDSALYFCASSPRRSSHEQFFGPGTRLTVL.

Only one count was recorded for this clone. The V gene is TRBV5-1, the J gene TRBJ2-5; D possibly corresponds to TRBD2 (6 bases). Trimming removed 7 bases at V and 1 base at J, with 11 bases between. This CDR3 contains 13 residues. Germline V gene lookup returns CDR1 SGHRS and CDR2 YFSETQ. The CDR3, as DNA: TGCGCCAGCCGAGCGGGTATCCAAGAGACCCAGTACTTC. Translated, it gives CASRAGIQETQYF.

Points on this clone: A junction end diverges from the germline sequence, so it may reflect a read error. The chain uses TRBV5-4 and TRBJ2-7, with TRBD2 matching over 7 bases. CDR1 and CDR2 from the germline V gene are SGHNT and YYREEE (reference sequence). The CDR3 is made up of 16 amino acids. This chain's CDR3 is CASSWGGTASSYEQCF. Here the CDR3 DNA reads TGTGCCAGCAGCTGGGGGGGGACTGCTAGCTCCTACGAGCAGTGCTTC.

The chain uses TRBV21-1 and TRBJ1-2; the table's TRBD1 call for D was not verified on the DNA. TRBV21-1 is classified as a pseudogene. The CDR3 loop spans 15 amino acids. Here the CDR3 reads CASSRGQGRIFGYTF. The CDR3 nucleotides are TGTGCCAGCAGCAGGGGACAGGGAAGGATATTTGGCTACACCTTC.

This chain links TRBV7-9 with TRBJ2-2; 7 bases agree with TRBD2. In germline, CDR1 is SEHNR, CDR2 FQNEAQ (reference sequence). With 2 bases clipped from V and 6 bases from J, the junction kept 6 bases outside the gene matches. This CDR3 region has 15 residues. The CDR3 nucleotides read TGTGCCAGCAGCTTAAGCGGGACCGGCGCCGGGGAGCTGTTTTTT. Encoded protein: CASSLSGTGAGELFF. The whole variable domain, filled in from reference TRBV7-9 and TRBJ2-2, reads DTGVSQNPRHKITKRGQNVTFRCDPISEHNRLYWYRQTLGQGPEFLTYFQNEAQLEKSRLLSDRFSAERPKGSFSTLEIQRTEQGDSAMYLCASSLSGTGAGELFFGEGSRLTVL.

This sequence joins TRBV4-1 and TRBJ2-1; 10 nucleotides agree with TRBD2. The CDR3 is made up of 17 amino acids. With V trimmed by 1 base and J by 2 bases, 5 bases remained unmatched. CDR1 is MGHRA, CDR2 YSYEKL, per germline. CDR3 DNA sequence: TGCGCCAGCAGCCAAGCCACTAGCGGGACGACCTACAATGAGCAGTTCTTC. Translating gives CASSQATSGTTYNEQFF.

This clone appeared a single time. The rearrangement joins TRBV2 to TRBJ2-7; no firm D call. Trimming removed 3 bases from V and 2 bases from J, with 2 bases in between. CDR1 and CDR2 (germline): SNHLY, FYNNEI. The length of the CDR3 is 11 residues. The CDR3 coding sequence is TGTGCCAGCAGTGAGACCTACGAGCAGTACTTC. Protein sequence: CASSETYEQYF.

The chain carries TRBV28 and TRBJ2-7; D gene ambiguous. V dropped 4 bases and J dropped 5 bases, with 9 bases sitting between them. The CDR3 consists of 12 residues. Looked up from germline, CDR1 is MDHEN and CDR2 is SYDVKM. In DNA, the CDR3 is TGTGCCAGCAGTTCAACATATGACGAGCAGTACTTC. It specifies CASSSTYDEQYF.

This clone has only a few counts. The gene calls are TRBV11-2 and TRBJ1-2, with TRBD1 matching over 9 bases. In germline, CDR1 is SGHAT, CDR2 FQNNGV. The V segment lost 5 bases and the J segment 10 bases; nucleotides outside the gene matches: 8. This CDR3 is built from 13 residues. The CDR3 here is CASSRGQGQFYTF. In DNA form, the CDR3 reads TGTGCCAGCAGCCGGGGACAGGGCCAATTCTACACCTTC.

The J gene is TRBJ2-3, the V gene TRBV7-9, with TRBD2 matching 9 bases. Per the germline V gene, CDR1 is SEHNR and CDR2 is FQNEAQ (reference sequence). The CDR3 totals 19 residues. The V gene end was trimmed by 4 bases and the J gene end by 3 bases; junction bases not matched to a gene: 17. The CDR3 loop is CASSSKHPRAGGPTDTQYF. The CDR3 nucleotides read TGTGCCAGCAGCTCCAAACATCCTCGGGCGGGAGGGCCAACAGATACGCAGTATTTT. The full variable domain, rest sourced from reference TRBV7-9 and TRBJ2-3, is DTGVSQNPRHKITKRGQNVTFRCDPISEHNRLYWYRQTLGQGPEFLTYFQNEAQLEKSRLLSDRFSAERPKGSFSTLEIQRTEQGDSAMYLCASSSKHPRAGGPTDTQYFGPGTRLTVL.

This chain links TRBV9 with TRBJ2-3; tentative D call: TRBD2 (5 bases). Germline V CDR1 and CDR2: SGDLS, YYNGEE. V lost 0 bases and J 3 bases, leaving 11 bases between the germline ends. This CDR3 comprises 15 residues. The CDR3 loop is CASSVAGIRTDTQYF. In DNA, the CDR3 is TGTGCCAGCAGCGTAGCCGGGATTCGAACAGATACGCAGTATTTT. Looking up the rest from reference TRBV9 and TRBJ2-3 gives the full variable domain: DSGVTQTPKHLITATGQRVTLRCSPRSGDLSVYWYQQSLDQGLQFLIQYYNGEERAKGNILERFSAQQFPDLHSELNLSSLELGDSALYFCASSVAGIRTDTQYFGPGTRLTVL.

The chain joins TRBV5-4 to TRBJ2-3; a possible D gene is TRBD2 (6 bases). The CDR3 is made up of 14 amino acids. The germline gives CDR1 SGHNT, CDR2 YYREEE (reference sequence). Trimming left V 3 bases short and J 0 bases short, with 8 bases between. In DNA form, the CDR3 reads TGTGCCAGCAGCTCAAGCGGGAGCACAGATACGCAGTATTTT. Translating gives CASSSSGSTDTQYF. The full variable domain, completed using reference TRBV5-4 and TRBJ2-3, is ETGVTQSPTHLIKTRGQQVTLRCSSQSGHNTVSWYQQALGQGPQFIFQYYREEENGRGNFPPRFSGLQFPNYSSELNVNALELDDSALYLCASSSSGSTDTQYFGPGTRLTVL.

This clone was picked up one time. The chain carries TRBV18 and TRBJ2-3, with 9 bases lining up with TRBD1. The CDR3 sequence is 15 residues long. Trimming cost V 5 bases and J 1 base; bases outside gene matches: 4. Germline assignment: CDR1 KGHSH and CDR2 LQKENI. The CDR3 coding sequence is TGTGCCAGCTCAGTACAGGGGGCTGGCACAGATACGCAGTATTTT. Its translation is CASSVQGAGTDTQYF.

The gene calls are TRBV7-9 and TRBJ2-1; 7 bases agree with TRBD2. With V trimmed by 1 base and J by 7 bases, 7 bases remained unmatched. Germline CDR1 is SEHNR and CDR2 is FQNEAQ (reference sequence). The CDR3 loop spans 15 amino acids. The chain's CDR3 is CASSLGWREPNEQFF. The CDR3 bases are TGTGCCAGCAGCTTAGGGTGGCGGGAGCCGAATGAGCAGTTCTTC.

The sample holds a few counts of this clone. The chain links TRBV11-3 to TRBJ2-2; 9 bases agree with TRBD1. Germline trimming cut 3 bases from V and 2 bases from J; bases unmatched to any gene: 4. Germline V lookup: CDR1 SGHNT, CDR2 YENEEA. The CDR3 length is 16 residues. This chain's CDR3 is CASSLGGQGNTGELFF. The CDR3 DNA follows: TGTGCCAGCAGCTTGGGGGGACAGGGAAACACCGGGGAGCTGTTTTTT.

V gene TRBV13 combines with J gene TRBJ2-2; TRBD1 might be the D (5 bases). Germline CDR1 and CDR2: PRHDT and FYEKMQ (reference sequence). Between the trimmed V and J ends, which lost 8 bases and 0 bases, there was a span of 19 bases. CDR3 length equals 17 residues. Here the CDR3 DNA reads TGTGCCAGCTCCCCAGGGCCCGCTCTAGCGAACACCGGGGAGCTGTTTTTT. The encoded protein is CASSPGPALANTGELFF.

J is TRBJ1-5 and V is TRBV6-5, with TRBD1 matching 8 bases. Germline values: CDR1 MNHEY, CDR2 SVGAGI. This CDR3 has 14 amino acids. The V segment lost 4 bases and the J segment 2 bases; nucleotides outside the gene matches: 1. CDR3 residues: CASSLTGGNQPQHF. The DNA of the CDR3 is TGTGCCAGCAGTTTGACAGGGGGCAATCAGCCCCAGCATTTT.

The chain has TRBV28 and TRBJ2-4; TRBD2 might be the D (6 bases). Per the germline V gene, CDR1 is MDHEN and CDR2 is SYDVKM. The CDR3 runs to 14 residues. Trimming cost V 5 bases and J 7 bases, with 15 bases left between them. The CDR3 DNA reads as TGTGCCAGCAGTGGAGGGCCGTGGGCGAACATTCAGTACTTC. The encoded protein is CASSGGPWANIQYF.